This T cell receptor beta chain was captured in a study of blood T cell repertoires in COVID-19. Study-wide background: Sites in the United States, Italy and Spain provided acute and convalescent COVID-19 samples. The cDNA or gDNA used as material had been derived from T cells, B-cell-depleted T cells, or PBMCs.

CDR3 size: 18 residues. CDR1 and CDR2 (germline): LGHDT, YNNKEL (reference sequence). V shed 8 bases and J shed 2 bases, with 25 bases lying between them. Per the original methods: Reference gene primer amplification gave estimated nucleated cell counts. TCRdb keeps only in-frame clones here, not all; method: immunoSEQ multiplex PCR. V and J calls and clone size are given by that table; D and trimming were obtained from the DNA. The sample has around 250,000 clones; roughly 90% are singletons. This sequence was found in a human donor in a cohort sampled during active COVID-19. Sequencing used peripheral blood. J is TRBJ1-5 and V is TRBV3-1 (or the pseudogene TRBV3-2); a weak D match, TRBD1 (5 bases). DNA for the CDR3: TGTGCCAGCTCCGGGGGGGGTTTGGGTATATTTGGCAATCAGCCCCAGCATTTT. The encoded protein is CASSGGGLGIFGNQPQHF.